This T cell receptor beta chain was sequenced during a study of blood T cells in healthy people across ages (dated by TCRdb to the mid-2010s). A note on the overall study: In model experiments, roughly one uniquely barcoded TCR beta cDNA molecule per two T cells was captured by template switching. The study measured age-related changes in TCR beta repertoire diversity using deep sequencing normalized with unique cDNA molecular identifiers. Donors were grouped into four age groups: young (average roughly 15 years), middle-aged (about 38), aged (over 55) and long-lived (approximately 78). To avoid experimental bias, donors of different ages were distributed randomly across sequencing lanes. The study analyzed two additional independent replicas of 1 million unique cDNA reads from the same blood draw for two donors, one aged 18 to 29 and one aged 80 or older. The full study reports these points: Because the CMV infection status of the donors was unknown, age-related changes in expanded clonotypes may potentially have been confounded. Because profiling used bulk unsorted PBMCs, naive and antigen-experienced compartments could not be compared conclusively. Compared with the aged group, more naive CD4+ T cells, fewer expanded clones and increased TCR diversity were shown by the long-lived group, suggesting age selection. The percentage of naive T cells measured by flow cytometry correlated strongly with observed TCR beta diversity. Estimates of total diversity from one million sequenced T cells were regarded as lower bounds and underestimates. As age increased, observed TCR beta diversity per million T cells dropped in a roughly linear way, and a significant reduction was already evident by age 40.

V was cut back by 6 bases and J by 1 base, leaving a gap of 16 bases between them. The CDR3, cysteine through phenylalanine, is 16 amino acids long. Of all the DNA, just the CDR3 is kept, 48 bases in frame from base 1. As encoded in the germline V gene, CDR1 is KGHSH while CDR2 is LQKENI. Donors were a few dozen systemically healthy Caucasian individuals from Russia aged roughly 6 to 95 years. Approximately 9 milliliters of peripheral blood were collected from each donor into EDTA-treated Vacutainer tubes. PBMCs were isolated by Ficoll-Paque density-gradient centrifugation, with at least 7 million obtained per sample. Trizol reagent was used to extract total RNA from PBMCs, with at least 5.5 micrograms per sample. For every donor, flow cytometry on a PBMC aliquot measured the percentage of naive CD45RAhigh/CD27high T cells. Library preparation used 5' RACE. Sequenced on an Illumina HiSeq 2500. A second roughly 6 to 11 cycle PCR used a sample-barcoded 5' primer and a J-beta primer mix. A unique molecular identifier was introduced onto each TCR beta cDNA molecule by a template-switch 5' adaptor carrying 12 random nucleotides. At least 3 million CDR3-containing paired-end reads were obtained from each sample. First-strand cDNA was synthesized from all RNA with the Mint cDNA synthesis kit, primed by a TRBC-specific oligonucleotide. Following uracil-DNA glycosylase treatment, a first 18-cycle PCR with universal primers M1SS and BC2_uni_R was performed on all cDNA. Turning to the authors' computational methods: For normalization, 1 million high-quality reads were randomly selected from each sample, with every read carrying a distinct molecular identifier. Reads with shared molecular identifiers were discarded instead of being binned into consensus sequences. MiTCR, with a Q25 quality threshold and the strictest error-elimination algorithm, was used for CDR3 identification, clonotype clustering and error correction. A nonparametric unseen species model with Euler transformation was used to estimate lower-bound total TCR beta diversity. TCRdb handled the public reads itself, with Q25 trimming in fastp and clone calling in MiXCR, and kept productive beta chains. CDR3 protein sequences are deduplicated, and each keeps its most common genes and DNA. In this record, the V and J calls reflect TCRdb's handling and not the investigators' own analysis. The sample yields about 620,000 distinct CDR3 sequences; under 65% were counted once. Roughly 14% of the sample belongs to the ten largest clones.

As to this clonotype: Its antigen is still unknown. Per-base qualities were not stored, and no clone one base away is much larger.

The V gene is TRBV18 and the J gene is TRBJ2-1; tentative D gene TRBD2, with 6 bases matching. The receptor was derived from an elderly woman in good health. What was sequenced was blood. The sequenced DNA: TGTGCCAGCTCTTCCACGGGGGATCAATCCTACAATGAGCAGTTCTTC. It encodes CASSSTGDQSYNEQFF.